Listed below are T cell receptor beta chains from one sample, sequenced in a study of T cell responses to AZD1222 COVID-19 vaccine. Using immunoSEQ multiplex PCR, the repertoire was profiled, and TCRdb retains in-frame clones only, with some absent. Of 130,000 or so clones listed, 91% are singletons. Sequences were derived from peripheral blood, sampled on day 0 of AZD1222 vaccination. These receptors came from an adult in good health. Each CDR3 is given with its conserved first and last residue. The D gene is left open where the match is weak. The size field is filled for only some rows; it gives once, few, many or a size class.

D	size	V	J	CDR3	DNA
TRBD2	-	TRBV28	TRBJ2-7	CASSLVGTKDHEQYF	TGTGCCAGCAGTTTGGTAGGGACTAAGGATCACGAGCAGTACTTC
TRBD1	-	TRBV7-2	TRBJ1-3	CASSPGQGAPGNTIYF	TGTGCCAGCAGCCCCGGACAGGGGGCACCTGGAAACACCATATATTTT
-	-	TRBV11-1	TRBJ2-3	CASSAMWGLRADTQYF	TGTGCCAGCAGCGCCATGTGGGGGCTCAGGGCAGATACGCAGTATTTT
-	once	TRBV2	TRBJ1-4	CASSDRGLTEKLFF	TGTGCCAGCAGTGACAGGGGCCTAACTGAAAAACTGTTTTTT
TRBD1	-	TRBV12-3/TRBV12-4	TRBJ1-3	CASSRQGNTIYF	TGTGCCAGCAGCCGACAGGGGAACACCATATATTTT
-	-	TRBV5-6	TRBJ2-7	CASSLRSEVSGEQYF	TGTGCCAGCAGCTTGAGGTCGGAGGTTTCGGGCGAGCAGTACTTC
TRBD2	-	TRBV10-1	TRBJ2-3	CASSGTGGGDTQYF	TGCGCCAGCAGTGGGACTGGGGGGGGAGATACGCAGTATTTT
-	-	TRBV7-9	TRBJ2-7	CASSTSYEQYF	TGTGCCAGCAGCACTAGCTACGAGCAGTACTTC
-	-	TRBV5-5	TRBJ1-2	CASSLGFQVANYGYTF	TGTGCCAGCAGCTTGGGTTTTCAGGTGGCTAACTATGGCTACACCTTC
TRBD1	-	TRBV19	TRBJ1-4	CASRDRGGEKLFF	TGTGCCAGTAGGGACAGGGGAGGAGAAAAACTGTTTTTT
TRBD1	-	TRBV5-6	TRBJ1-2	CASMPLTGQGLRGYTF	TGTGCCAGCATGCCGTTGACCGGACAGGGTCTCAGGGGCTACACCTTC
TRBD1	-	TRBV7-2	TRBJ1-2	CASSLVGTGRGDVYGYTF	TGTGCCAGCAGCTTAGTAGGGACAGGGCGGGGAGACGTCTATGGCTACACCTTC
-	-	TRBV2	TRBJ2-1	CASRPGTANSYNEQFF	TGTGCCAGCAGACCCGGGACTGCAAACTCCTACAATGAGCAGTTCTTC
TRBD1	-	TRBV27	TRBJ1-6	CASSFRDRSRNNSPLHF	TGTGCCAGCAGTTTCAGGGACAGATCGAGGAATAATTCACCCCTCCACTTT
-	-	TRBV30	TRBJ2-2	CAWSVGGGHGGELFF	TGTGCCTGGAGTGTAGGGGGAGGGCACGGCGGGGAGCTGTTTTTT
-	-	TRBV21-1	TRBJ1-5	CASSISRGQVGNQPQHF	TGTGCCAGCAGCATTTCTAGGGGGCAAGTGGGAAATCAGCCCCAGCATTTT
TRBD2	few	TRBV9	TRBJ2-3	CASSVGPGGGTDTQYF	TGTGCCAGCAGCGTAGGGCCCGGGGGGGGCACAGATACGCAGTATTTT
-	-	TRBV6-5	TRBJ2-1	CASRPSGDLNNEQFF	TGTGCCAGCAGGCCCAGCGGCGACCTGAACAATGAGCAGTTCTTC
TRBD1	-	TRBV19	TRBJ2-5	CASSMAVTGEETQYF	TGTGCCAGTAGTATGGCGGTGACAGGGGAAGAGACCCAGTACTTC
TRBD1	few	TRBV15	TRBJ1-1	CATSRKSGTGGTEAFF	TGTGCCACCAGCAGAAAATCCGGGACAGGGGGCACTGAAGCTTTCTTT
TRBD1	-	TRBV28	TRBJ2-7	CASSWGQGFYEQYF	TGTGCCAGCAGTTGGGGACAGGGTTTCTACGAGCAGTACTTC
-	-	TRBV19	TRBJ2-7	CASSAQQGGEQYF	TGTGCCAGTAGTGCCCAACAGGGCGGGGAGCAGTACTTC
TRBD1	-	TRBV2	TRBJ1-5	CASSGHRGRNQPQHF	TGTGCCAGCAGTGGCCACAGGGGGAGGAATCAGCCCCAGCATTTT
TRBD2	-	TRBV7-9	TRBJ2-7	CASELVAGTYEQYF	TGTGCCAGCGAGCTGGTAGCGGGAACCTACGAGCAGTACTTC
-	few	TRBV19	TRBJ1-4	CASSIRQYEKLFF	TGTGCCAGTAGTATTCGACAGTATGAAAAACTGTTTTTT
TRBD2	-	TRBV13	TRBJ2-7	CASSRTPSGSSYEQYF	TGTGCCAGCAGCCGAACCCCAAGCGGGAGTTCCTACGAGCAGTACTTC
TRBD1	-	TRBV9	TRBJ2-7	CASSVGGTGKDEQYF	TGTGCCAGCAGCGTAGGCGGGACAGGGAAGGACGAGCAGTACTTC
-	-	TRBV7-9	TRBJ1-2	CASSLLAGSNYGYTF	TGTGCCAGCAGCTTACTCGCGGGATCAAACTATGGCTACACCTTC
TRBD1	-	TRBV5-1	TRBJ1-4	CASSLQGANEKLFF	TGCGCCAGCAGCTTACAGGGGGCGAATGAAAAACTGTTTTTT
-	-	TRBV5-4	TRBJ1-2	CASSFESGGRGYTF	TGTGCCAGCAGCTTTGAGTCCGGGGGTCGTGGCTACACCTTC
-	-	TRBV27	TRBJ1-1	CASSLRDQAFF	TGTGCCAGCAGTCTCAGGGATCAAGCTTTCTTT
-	-	TRBV5-1	TRBJ1-6	CASNRDNSPLHF	TGCGCCAGCAACAGGGACAATTCACCCCTCCACTTT
-	-	TRBV30	TRBJ2-1	CAWSPSYNEQFF	TGTGCCTGGAGCCCCTCCTACAATGAGCAGTTCTTC
TRBD2	-	TRBV5-1	TRBJ2-1	CASSSLGTSGNEQFF	TGCGCCAGCAGCTCCCTTGGGACTAGCGGGAATGAGCAGTTCTTC
TRBD1	-	TRBV19	TRBJ1-6	CASSPRAGGADSPLHF	TGTGCCAGTAGTCCGAGAGCAGGGGGCGCGGATTCACCCCTCCACTTT
-	-	TRBV3-1/TRBV3-2	TRBJ2-2	CASSQVRRSGELFF	TGTGCCAGCAGCCAAGTAAGGCGCTCCGGGGAGCTGTTTTTT